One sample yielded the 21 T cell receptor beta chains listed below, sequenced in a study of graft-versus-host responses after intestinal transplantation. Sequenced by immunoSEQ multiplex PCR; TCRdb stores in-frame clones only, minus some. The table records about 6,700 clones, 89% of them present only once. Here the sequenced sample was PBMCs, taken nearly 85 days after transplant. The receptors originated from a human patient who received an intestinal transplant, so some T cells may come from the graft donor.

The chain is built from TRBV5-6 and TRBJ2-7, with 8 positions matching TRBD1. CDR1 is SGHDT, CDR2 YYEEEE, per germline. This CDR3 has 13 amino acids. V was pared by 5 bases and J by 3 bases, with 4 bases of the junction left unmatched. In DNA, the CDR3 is TGTGCCAGCAGTCCTGACAGGGGCTACGAGCAGTACTTC. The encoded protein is CASSPDRGYEQYF. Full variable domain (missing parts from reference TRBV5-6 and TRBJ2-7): DAGVTQSPTHLIKTRGQQVTLRCSPKSGHDTVSWYQQALGQGPQFIFQYYEEEERQRGNFPDRFSGHQFPNYSSELNVNALLLGDSALYLCASSPDRGYEQYFGPGTRLTVT.

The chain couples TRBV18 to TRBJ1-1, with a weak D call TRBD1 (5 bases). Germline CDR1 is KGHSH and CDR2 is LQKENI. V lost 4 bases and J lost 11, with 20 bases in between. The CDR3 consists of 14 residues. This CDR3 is CASSLNGLGTDAFF. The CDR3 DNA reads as TGTGCCAGCTCACTTAACGGTCTCGGGACGGATGCTTTCTTT.

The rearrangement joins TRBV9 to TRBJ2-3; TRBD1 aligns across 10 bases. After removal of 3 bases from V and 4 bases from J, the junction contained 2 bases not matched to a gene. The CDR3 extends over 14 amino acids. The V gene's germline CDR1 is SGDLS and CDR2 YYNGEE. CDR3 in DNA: TGTGCCAGCAGCGCCGGACAGGGGGCAGATACGCAGTATTTT. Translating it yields CASSAGQGADTQYF.

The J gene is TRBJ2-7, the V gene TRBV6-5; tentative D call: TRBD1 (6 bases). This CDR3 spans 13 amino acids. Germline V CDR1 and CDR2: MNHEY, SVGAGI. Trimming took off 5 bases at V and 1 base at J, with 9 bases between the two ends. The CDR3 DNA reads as TGTGCCAGCAGTCCAGGACAGTCCTACGAGCAGTACTTC. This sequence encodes CASSPGQSYEQYF.

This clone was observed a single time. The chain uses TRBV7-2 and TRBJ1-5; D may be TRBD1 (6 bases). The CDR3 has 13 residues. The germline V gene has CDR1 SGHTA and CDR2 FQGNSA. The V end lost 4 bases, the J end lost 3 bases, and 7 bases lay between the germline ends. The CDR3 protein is CASSWDTNQPQHF. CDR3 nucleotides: TGTGCCAGCAGCTGGGACACCAATCAGCCCCAGCATTTT.

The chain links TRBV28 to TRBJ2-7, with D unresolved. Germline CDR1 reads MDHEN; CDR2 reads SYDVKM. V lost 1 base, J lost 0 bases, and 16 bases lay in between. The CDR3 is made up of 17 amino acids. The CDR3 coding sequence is TGTGCCAGCAGTTTATCCCTAACTACCTCCAGCTCCTACGAGCAGTACTTC. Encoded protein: CASSLSLTTSSSYEQYF.

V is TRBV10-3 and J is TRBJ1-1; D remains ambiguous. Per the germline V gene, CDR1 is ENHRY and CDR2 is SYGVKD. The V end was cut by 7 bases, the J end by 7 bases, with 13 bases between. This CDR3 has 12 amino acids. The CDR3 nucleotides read TGTGCCATCATGAGTCAGGCGTTTGAAGCTTTCTTT. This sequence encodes CAIMSQAFEAFF.

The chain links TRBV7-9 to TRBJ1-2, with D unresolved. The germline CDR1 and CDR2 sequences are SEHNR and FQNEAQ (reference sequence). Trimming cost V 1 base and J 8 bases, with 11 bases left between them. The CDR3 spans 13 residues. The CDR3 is CASSLDPDGGYTF. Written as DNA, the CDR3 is TGTGCCAGCAGCTTAGATCCGGATGGGGGCTACACCTTC.

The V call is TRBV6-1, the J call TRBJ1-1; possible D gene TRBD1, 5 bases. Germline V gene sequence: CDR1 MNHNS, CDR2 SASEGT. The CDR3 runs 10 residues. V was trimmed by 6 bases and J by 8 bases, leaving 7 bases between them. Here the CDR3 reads CASRAGEAFF. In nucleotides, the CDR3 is TGTGCCAGCAGGGCAGGGGAAGCTTTCTTT.

The CDR3 here is CASSPPNQPQHF. As DNA, the CDR3 is TGTGCCAGCAGTCCCCCCAATCAGCCCCAGCATTTT. V usage is TRBV27 and J usage is TRBJ1-5; D is unresolved. In germline, CDR1 is MNHEY, CDR2 SMNVEV (reference sequence). V was cut by 5 bases and J by 3 bases, with 5 bases left in between. CDR3 length equals 12 residues.

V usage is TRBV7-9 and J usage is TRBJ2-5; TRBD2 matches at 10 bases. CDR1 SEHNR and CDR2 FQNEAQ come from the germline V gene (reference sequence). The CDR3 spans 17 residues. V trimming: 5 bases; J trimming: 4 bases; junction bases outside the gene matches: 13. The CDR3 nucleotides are TGTGCCAGCAGCCCCGAGCGGGGGGGCCTTTCAGCAGAGACCCAGTACTTC. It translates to CASSPERGGLSAETQYF.

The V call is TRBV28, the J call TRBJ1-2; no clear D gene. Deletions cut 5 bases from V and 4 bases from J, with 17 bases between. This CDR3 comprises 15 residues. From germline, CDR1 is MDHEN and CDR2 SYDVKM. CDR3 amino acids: CASSLGRKRGYGYTF. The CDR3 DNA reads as TGTGCCAGCAGTCTCGGCCGGAAACGGGGCTATGGCTACACCTTC.

This CDR3 is CASSLSPPGLAGDTQYF. CDR3 DNA sequence: TGTGCCAGCAGCTTATCCCCCCCAGGACTAGCTGGCGATACGCAGTATTTT. This sequence joins TRBV11-3 and TRBJ2-3; 8 nucleotides match TRBD2. This CDR3 is 17 amino acids long. The V and J ends lost 2 bases and 6 bases, in that order; junction bases with no gene match: 13. The V gene's germline CDR1 is SGHNT and CDR2 YENEEA.

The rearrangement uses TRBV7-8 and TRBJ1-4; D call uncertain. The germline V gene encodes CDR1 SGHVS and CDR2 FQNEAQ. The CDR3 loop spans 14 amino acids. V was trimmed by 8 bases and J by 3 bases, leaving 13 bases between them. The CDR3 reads CASCMDSANEKLFF. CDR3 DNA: TGTGCCAGCTGCATGGATTCTGCTAATGAAAAACTGTTTTTT.

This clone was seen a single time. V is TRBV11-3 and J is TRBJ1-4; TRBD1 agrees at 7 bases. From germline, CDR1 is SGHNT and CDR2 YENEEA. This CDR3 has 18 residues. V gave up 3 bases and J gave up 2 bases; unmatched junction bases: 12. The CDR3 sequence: CASSLDYGLGQTNEKLFF. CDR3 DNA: TGTGCCAGCAGCTTGGACTATGGGTTGGGACAGACTAATGAAAAACTGTTTTTT.

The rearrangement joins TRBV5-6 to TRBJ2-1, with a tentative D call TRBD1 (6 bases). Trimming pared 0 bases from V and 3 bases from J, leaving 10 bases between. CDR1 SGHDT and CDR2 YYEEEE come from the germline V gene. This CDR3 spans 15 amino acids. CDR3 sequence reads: CASSLGQALYNEQFF. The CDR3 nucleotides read TGTGCCAGCAGCTTGGGACAGGCCCTCTACAATGAGCAGTTCTTC.

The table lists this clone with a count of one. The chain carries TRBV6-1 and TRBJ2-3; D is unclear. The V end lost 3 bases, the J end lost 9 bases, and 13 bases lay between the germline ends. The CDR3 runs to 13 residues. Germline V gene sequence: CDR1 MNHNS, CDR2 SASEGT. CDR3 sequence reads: CASSEGFGVTQYF. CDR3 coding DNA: TGTGCCAGCAGTGAGGGGTTTGGTGTGACGCAGTATTTT.

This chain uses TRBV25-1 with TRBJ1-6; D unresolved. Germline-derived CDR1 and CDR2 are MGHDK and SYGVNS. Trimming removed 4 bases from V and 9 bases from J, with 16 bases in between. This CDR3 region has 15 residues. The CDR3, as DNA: TGTGCCAGCAGTGTTACCGCCGGAGGTAGTTCACCCCTCCACTTT. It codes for CASSVTAGGSSPLHF.

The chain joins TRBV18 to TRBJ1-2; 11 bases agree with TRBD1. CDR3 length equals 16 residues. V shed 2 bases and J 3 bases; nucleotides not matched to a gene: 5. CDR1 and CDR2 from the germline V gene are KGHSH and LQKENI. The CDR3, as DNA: TGTGCCAGCTCACCATGGCCGGGACAGGGGGACTATGGCTACACCTTC. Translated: CASSPWPGQGDYGYTF.

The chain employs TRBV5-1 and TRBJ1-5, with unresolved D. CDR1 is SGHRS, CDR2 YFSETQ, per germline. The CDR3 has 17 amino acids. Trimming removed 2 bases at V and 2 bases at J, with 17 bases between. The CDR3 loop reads CASSFPEELGGNQPQHF. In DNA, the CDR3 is TGCGCCAGCAGCTTCCCCGAAGAGCTTGGGGGCAATCAGCCCCAGCATTTT.

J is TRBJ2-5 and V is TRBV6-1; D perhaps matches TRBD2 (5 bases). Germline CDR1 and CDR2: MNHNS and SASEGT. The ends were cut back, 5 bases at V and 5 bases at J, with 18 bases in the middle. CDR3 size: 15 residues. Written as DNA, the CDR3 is TGTGCCAGCAGTTCGCCACCCGAGGGATGGGAGACCCAGTACTTC. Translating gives CASSSPPEGWETQYF.